A selection of T cell receptor beta chains follows, all from one sample in a study of blood T cells in healthy people across ages. TCRdb analysed the 5' RACE reads with MiXCR anew, one entry per CDR3 protein. This table holds roughly 2 million distinct CDR3 sequences, roughly 50% found once. Sequenced sample: blood. The receptors were sampled from a woman aged 40-49 years in good health. The CDR3 runs from the conserved cysteine through the conserved F or W. D genes are given only for firm matches. Size values are once, few and many counts, or a class for expanded clones, and some rows have none.

clone_size: few
v_call: TRBV12-3/TRBV12-4
j_call: TRBJ2-5
d_call: -
cdr3_nt: TGTGCCAGCACACACAGGGTGGGAGAGACCCAGTACTTC
cdr3_aa: CASTHRVGETQYF

clone_size: -
v_call: TRBV20-1
j_call: TRBJ1-1
d_call: -
cdr3_nt: TGCAGTGCTAGGCATCAGGGGCGGAACACTGAAGCTTTCTTT
cdr3_aa: CSARHQGRNTEAFF

clone_size: -
v_call: TRBV7-8
j_call: TRBJ1-1
d_call: -
cdr3_nt: TGTGCCAGCAGCCCAGGACATAACACTGAAGCTTTCTTT
cdr3_aa: CASSPGHNTEAFF

clone_size: once
v_call: TRBV19
j_call: TRBJ1-4
d_call: -
cdr3_nt: TGTGCCAGGGAATGGAGAAATAATGAAAAACTGTTTTTT
cdr3_aa: CAREWRNNEKLFF

clone_size: -
v_call: TRBV20-1
j_call: TRBJ2-1
d_call: TRBD2
cdr3_nt: TGCAGTGCAAGCCGTAGCGGGGGGGTATACAATGAGCAGTTCTTC
cdr3_aa: CSASRSGGVYNEQFF

clone_size: -
v_call: TRBV6-2/TRBV6-3
j_call: TRBJ2-1
d_call: -
cdr3_nt: TGTGCCAGCAGTTACTCAATATCAAGCCCGGCGAGCGAGCAGTTCTTC
cdr3_aa: CASSYSISSPASEQFF

clone_size: -
v_call: TRBV7-6
j_call: TRBJ2-5
d_call: TRBD2
cdr3_nt: TGTGCCAGCAGCTTAATGGGACTAGCGGGGGGGACGATGGAGACCCAGTACTTC
cdr3_aa: CASSLMGLAGGTMETQYF

clone_size: -
v_call: TRBV5-1
j_call: TRBJ2-7
d_call: TRBD1
cdr3_nt: TGCGCCAGCAAGTGGGCAGGGGGCACGTACGAGCAGTACTTC
cdr3_aa: CASKWAGGTYEQYF

clone_size: few
v_call: TRBV27
j_call: TRBJ2-7
d_call: -
cdr3_nt: TGTGCCAGCAGTTTAGCCGGACAGCTAAACTACGAGCAGTACTTC
cdr3_aa: CASSLAGQLNYEQYF

clone_size: few
v_call: TRBV6-1
j_call: TRBJ2-7
d_call: TRBD2
cdr3_nt: TGTGCCAGCAGTGAAGGCGGGGGATACAGCTCCTACGAGCAGTACTTC
cdr3_aa: CASSEGGGYSSYEQYF

clone_size: -
v_call: TRBV6-1
j_call: TRBJ1-2
d_call: -
cdr3_nt: TGTGCCAGCAGTGAGGCAGGCACCTCCAACTATGGCTACACCTTC
cdr3_aa: CASSEAGTSNYGYTF

clone_size: few
v_call: TRBV6-1
j_call: TRBJ2-5
d_call: -
cdr3_nt: TGTGCCAGCTCGGGGTTTCAAGATTTACAAGAGACCCAGTACTTC
cdr3_aa: CASSGFQDLQETQYF

clone_size: -
v_call: TRBV6-5
j_call: TRBJ2-3
d_call: TRBD1
cdr3_nt: TGTGCCAGCAGTACCTGGACAGGCTTGACGGCAGATACGCAGTATTTT
cdr3_aa: CASSTWTGLTADTQYF

clone_size: -
v_call: TRBV28
j_call: TRBJ2-7
d_call: TRBD1
cdr3_nt: TGTGCCAGCAGTCCATTCGGGGGACAGGGCACCTACGAGCAGTACTTC
cdr3_aa: CASSPFGGQGTYEQYF

clone_size: few
v_call: TRBV15
j_call: TRBJ1-2
d_call: -
cdr3_nt: TGTGCCACCAGCCTGGCCGGGATCCTTGAAGGCTACACCTTC
cdr3_aa: CATSLAGILEGYTF

clone_size: -
v_call: TRBV10-3
j_call: TRBJ1-2
d_call: -
cdr3_nt: TGCGCCATCAGTGAGTACGGAGGAGGGAATGGCTACACCTTC
cdr3_aa: CAISEYGGGNGYTF

clone_size: few
v_call: TRBV29-1
j_call: TRBJ2-3
d_call: TRBD1
cdr3_nt: TGCAGCACAATAGGGGACAGTGGCACAGATACGCAGTATTTT
cdr3_aa: CSTIGDSGTDTQYF